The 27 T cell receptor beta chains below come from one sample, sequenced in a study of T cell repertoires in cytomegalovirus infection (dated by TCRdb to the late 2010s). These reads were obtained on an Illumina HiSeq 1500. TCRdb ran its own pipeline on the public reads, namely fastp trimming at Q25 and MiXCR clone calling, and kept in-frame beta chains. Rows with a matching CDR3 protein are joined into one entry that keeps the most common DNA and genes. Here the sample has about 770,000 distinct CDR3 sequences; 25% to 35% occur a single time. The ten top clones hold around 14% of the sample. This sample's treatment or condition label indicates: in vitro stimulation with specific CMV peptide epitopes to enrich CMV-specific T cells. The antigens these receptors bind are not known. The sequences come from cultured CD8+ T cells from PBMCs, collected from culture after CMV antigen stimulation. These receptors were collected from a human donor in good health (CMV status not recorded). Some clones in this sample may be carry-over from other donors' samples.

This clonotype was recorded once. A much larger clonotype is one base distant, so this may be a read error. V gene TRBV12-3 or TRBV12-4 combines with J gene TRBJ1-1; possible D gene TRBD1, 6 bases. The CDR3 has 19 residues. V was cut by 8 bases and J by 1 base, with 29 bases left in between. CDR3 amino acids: CASYSGDSEQGRENTEAFF. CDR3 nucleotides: TGTGCCAGCTATTCGGGGGACTCGGAACAGGGTCGCGAGAACACTGAAGCTTTCTTT.

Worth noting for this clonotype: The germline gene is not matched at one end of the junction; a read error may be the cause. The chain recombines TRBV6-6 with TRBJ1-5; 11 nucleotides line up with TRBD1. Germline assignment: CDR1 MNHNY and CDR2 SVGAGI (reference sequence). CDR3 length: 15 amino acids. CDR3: CTSREGTGGGQPQHF. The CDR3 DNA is TGTACCAGCAGGGAAGGGACAGGGGGAGGTCAGCCCCAGCATTTT.

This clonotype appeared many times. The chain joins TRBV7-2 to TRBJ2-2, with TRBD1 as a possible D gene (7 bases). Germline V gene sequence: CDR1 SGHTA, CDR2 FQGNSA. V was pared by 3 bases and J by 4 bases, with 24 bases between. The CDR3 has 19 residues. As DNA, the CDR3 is TGTGCCAGCAGCTTCGACTGGGACAGCGGGCTCACATTCACCGGGGAGCTGTTTTTT. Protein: CASSFDWDSGLTFTGELFF.

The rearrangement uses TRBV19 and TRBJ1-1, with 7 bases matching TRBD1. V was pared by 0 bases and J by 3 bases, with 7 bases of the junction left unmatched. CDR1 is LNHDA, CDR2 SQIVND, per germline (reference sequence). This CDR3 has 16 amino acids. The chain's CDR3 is CASSIEPGGSDTEAFF. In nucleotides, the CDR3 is TGTGCCAGTAGTATAGAGCCAGGGGGGTCGGACACTGAAGCTTTCTTT.

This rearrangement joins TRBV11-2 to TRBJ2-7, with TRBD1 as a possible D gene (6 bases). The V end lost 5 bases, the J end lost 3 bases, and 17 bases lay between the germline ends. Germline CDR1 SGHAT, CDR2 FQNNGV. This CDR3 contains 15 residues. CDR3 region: CASSPPRTEYYEQYF. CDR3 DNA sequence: TGTGCCAGCAGCCCCCCCCGGACAGAATACTACGAGCAGTACTTC.

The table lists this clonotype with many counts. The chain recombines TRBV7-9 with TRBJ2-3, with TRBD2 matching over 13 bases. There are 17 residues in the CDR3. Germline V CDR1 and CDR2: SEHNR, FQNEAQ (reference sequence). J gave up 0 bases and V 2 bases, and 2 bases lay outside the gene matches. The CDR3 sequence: CASSLTSGGASTDTQYF. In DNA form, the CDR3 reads TGTGCCAGCAGCTTAACTAGCGGGGGGGCTAGCACAGATACGCAGTATTTT. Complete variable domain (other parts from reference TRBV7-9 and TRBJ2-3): DTGVSQNPRHKITKRGQNVTFRCDPISEHNRLYWYRQTLGQGPEFLTYFQNEAQLEKSRLLSDRFSAERPKGSFSTLEIQRTEQGDSAMYLCASSLTSGGASTDTQYFGPGTRLTVL.

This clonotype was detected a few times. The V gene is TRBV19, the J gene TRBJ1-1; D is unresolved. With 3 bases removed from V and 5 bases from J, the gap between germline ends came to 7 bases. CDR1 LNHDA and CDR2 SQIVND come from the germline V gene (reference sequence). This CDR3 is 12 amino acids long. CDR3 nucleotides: TGTGCCAGTAGTATTATGGGGACTGAAGCTTTCTTT. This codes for CASSIMGTEAFF.

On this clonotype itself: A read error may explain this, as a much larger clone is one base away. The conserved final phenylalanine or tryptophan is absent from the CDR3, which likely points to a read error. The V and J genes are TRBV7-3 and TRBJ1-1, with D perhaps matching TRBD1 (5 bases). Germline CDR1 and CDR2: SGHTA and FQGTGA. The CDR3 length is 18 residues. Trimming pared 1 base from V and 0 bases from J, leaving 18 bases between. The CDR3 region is CASSLKGPAGWVNTEAFC. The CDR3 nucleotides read TGTGCCAGCAGCTTAAAAGGTCCCGCAGGGTGGGTGAACACTGAAGCTTTCTGT.

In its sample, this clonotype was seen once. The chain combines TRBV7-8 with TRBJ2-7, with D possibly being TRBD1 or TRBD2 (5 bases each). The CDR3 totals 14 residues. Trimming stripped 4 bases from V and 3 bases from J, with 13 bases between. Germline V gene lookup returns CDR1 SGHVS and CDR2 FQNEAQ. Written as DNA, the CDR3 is TGTGCCAGCAGCTCCGGGGCAGTACTCTACGAGCAGTACTTC. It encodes CASSSGAVLYEQYF.

The CDR3 sequence is CASSQDGGSHYGYTF. The CDR3 DNA reads TGTGCCAGCAGCCAAGATGGGGGGTCCCACTATGGCTACACCTTC. The genes are TRBV3-1 and TRBJ1-2; TRBD1 might be the D (5 bases). The germline CDR1 and CDR2 sequences are LGHDT and YNNKEL (reference sequence). This CDR3 region has 15 residues. Trimming took off 0 bases at V and 3 bases at J, with 11 bases between the two ends.

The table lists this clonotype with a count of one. The CDR3 spells CASGLVPWRQGSRLNQRLEKLFF. The CDR3 DNA sequence: TGTGCTAGTGGTTTGGTACCGTGGAGGCAGGGGTCCCGACTAAATCAGAGACTTGAAAAACTGTTTTTT. The rearrangement uses TRBV12-5 and TRBJ1-4; possible D gene TRBD1, 6 bases. The germline gives CDR1 LGHNT, CDR2 FRNRAP. The V end lost 0 bases, the J end lost 7 bases, and 36 bases lay between the germline ends. The CDR3 sequence is 23 residues long.

For the CDR3, the DNA is TGTGCCAGCAGACGGGAGACAGGGATGAACACTGAAGCTTTCTTT. Translating gives CASRRETGMNTEAFF. This chain uses TRBV27 with TRBJ1-1, with 7 bases lining up with TRBD1. The V segment lost 6 bases and the J segment 0 bases; nucleotides outside the gene matches: 7. The CDR3 is made up of 15 amino acids. The germline V gene has CDR1 MNHEY and CDR2 SMNVEV (reference sequence).

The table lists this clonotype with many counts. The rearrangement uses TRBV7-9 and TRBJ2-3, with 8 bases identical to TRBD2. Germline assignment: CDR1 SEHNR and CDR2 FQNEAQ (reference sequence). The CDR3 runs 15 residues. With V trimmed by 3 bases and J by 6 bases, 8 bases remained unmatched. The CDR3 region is CASSLLAGGADTQYF. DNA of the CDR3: TGTGCCAGCAGCTTGCTAGCGGGCGGAGCGGATACGCAGTATTTT.

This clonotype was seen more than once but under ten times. The DNA for the CDR3 is TGTGCCAGCAGTCCCCCGGGCAGACACAATGAGCAGTTCTTC. Translation gives CASSPPGRHNEQFF. This chain joins TRBV12-3 or TRBV12-4 and TRBJ2-1; no firm D call. The CDR3 contains 14 residues. V was clipped by 5 bases and J by 5 bases, with 13 bases between them.

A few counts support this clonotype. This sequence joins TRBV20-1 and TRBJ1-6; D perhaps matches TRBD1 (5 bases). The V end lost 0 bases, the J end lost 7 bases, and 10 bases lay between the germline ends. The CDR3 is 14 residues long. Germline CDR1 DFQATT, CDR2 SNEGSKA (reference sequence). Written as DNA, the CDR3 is TGCAGTGCTAGAGACGTTAGGGGAAATTCACCCCTCCACTTT. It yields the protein CSARDVRGNSPLHF.

In DNA, the CDR3 is TGTGCCAGCAGCTTATCAGCTTTTGGGTATGGCTACACCTTC. This sequence encodes CASSLSAFGYGYTF. The rearrangement joins TRBV7-9 to TRBJ1-2; no firm D call. V lost 2 bases and J lost 5, with 12 bases in between. CDR1 and CDR2 (germline): SEHNR, FQNEAQ (reference sequence). The CDR3 spans 14 residues.

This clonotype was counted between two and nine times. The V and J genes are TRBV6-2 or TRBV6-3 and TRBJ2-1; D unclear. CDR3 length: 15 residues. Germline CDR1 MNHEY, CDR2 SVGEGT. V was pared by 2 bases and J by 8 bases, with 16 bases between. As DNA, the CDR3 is TGTGCCAGCAGTTACCAGCCTTTAGGTAATGATGAGCAGTTCTTC. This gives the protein CASSYQPLGNDEQFF.

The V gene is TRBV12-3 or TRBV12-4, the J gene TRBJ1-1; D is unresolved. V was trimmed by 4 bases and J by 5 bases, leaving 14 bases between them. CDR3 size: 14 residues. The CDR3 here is CASSSDSGMTEAFF. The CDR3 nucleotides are TGTGCCAGCAGTTCCGATTCCGGGATGACTGAAGCTTTCTTT.

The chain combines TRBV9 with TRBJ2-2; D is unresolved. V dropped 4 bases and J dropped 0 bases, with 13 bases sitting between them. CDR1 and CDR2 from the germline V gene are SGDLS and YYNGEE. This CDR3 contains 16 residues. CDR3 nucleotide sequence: TGTGCCAGCAGCCCAGACCCGGAGCCGAACACCGGGGAGCTGTTTTTT. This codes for CASSPDPEPNTGELFF.

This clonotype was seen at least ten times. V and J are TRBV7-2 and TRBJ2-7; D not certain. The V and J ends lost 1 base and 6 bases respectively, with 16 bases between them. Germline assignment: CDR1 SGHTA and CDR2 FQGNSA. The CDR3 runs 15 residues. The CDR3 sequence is CASSLDGPPRREQYF. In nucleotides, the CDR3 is TGTGCCAGCAGCTTAGACGGGCCCCCGAGGCGCGAGCAGTACTTC.

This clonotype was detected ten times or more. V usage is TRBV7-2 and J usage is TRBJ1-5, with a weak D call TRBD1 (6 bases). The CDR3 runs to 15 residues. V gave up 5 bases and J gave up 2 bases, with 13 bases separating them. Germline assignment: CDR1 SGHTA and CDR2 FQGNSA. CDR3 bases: TGTGCCAGCAGCCTCACAGGGTACGGCAATCAGCCCCAGCATTTT. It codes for CASSLTGYGNQPQHF.

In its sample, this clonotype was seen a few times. CDR3 DNA sequence: TGCAGTGCTAGAGATCACGGAGCGGGGTACGAGCAGTACTTC. It specifies CSARDHGAGYEQYF. The chain has TRBV20-1 and TRBJ2-7; TRBD2 agrees at 7 bases. V dropped 0 bases and J dropped 4; count of bases not matched to a gene: 6. The CDR3 consists of 14 residues. Germline CDR1 is DFQATT and CDR2 is SNEGSKA (reference sequence).

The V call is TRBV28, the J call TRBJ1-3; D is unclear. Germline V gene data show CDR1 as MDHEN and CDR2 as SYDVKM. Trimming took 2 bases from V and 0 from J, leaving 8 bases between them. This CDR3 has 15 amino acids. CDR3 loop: CASSLPWGSGNTIYF. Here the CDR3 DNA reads TGTGCCAGCAGTTTACCATGGGGCTCTGGAAACACCATATATTTT.

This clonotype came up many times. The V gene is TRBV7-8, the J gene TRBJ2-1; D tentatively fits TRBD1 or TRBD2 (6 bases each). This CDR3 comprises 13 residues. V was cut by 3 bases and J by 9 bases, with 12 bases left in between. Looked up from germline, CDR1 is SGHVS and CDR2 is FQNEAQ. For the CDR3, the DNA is TGTGCCAGCAGCTTTCCCGGGGGCAGTGAGCAGTTCTTC. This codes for CASSFPGGSEQFF.

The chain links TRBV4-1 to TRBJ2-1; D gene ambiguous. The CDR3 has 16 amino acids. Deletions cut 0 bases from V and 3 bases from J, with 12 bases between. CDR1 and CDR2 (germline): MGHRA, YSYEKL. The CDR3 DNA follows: TGCGCCAGCAGCCAAGATTTGATCGGGCGCTACAATGAGCAGTTCTTC. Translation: CASSQDLIGRYNEQFF.

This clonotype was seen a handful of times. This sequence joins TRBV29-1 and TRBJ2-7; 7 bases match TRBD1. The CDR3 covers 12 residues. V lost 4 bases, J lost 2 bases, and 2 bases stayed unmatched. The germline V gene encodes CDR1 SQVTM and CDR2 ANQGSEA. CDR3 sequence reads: CSVGDSAYEQYF. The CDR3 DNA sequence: TGCAGCGTTGGGGACAGTGCCTACGAGCAGTACTTC.

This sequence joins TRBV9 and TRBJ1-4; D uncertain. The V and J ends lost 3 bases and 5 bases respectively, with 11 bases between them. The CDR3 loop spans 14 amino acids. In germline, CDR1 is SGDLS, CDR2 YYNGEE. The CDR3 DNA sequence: TGTGCCAGCAGCGCGACGGGGTCGAATGAAAAACTGTTTTTT. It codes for CASSATGSNEKLFF.